One sample yielded the 21 T cell receptor beta chains listed below, sequenced in a study of metastatic and nonmetastatic thyroid tumors. Thyroid surgery took place with no prior treatment in any patient. MiXCR was used by TCRdb to re-call the PCR reads. The repertoire consists of more than 4,500 clones, with around 23% occurring once and the leading ten covering 15%. Sequencing input: adjacent normal tissue. The receptors shown here come from a female donor with papillary thyroid cancer or a benign thyroid nodule (not recorded which). Some clones in this sample may be carry-over from other donors' samples.

The chain couples TRBV10-2 to TRBJ2-7; D tentatively reads TRBD1 or TRBD2 (5 bases each). Germline V lookup: CDR1 WSHSY, CDR2 SAAADI. Trimming cost V 4 bases and J 3 bases, with 16 bases left between them. The length of the CDR3 is 15 residues. The CDR3 bases are TGCGCCAGCAGTGCCGGGACCACCTCGATCTACGAGCAGTACTTC. This codes for CASSAGTTSIYEQYF.

By its share, this clone is medium-sized. The chain employs TRBV5-1 and TRBJ2-5, with 16 bases lining up with TRBD2. The CDR3 is 18 amino acids. The V gene end was trimmed by 4 bases and the J gene end by 7 bases; junction bases not matched to a gene: 13. From germline, CDR1 is SGHRS and CDR2 YFSETQ. Written as DNA, the CDR3 is TGCGCCAGCAGCCGAACAGGGACTAGCGGGGGGGTCGTCGGGACCCAGTACTTC. This sequence encodes CASSRTGTSGGVVGTQYF.

This clone is labeled as medium-sized. This sequence joins TRBV5-8 and TRBJ1-5; 7 nucleotides line up with TRBD1. V was clipped by 3 bases and J by 4 bases; unmatched bases: 7. The germline V gene encodes CDR1 SGHTS and CDR2 YDEGEE. The CDR3 loop spans 15 amino acids. CDR3 sequence: CASSSGTAINQPQHF. In DNA form, the CDR3 reads TGTGCCAGCAGCTCCGGGACAGCCATAAATCAGCCCCAGCATTTT.

The CDR3 region has the DNA TGTGCCAGCAGTCCCCTCGCCGGGGCCTCCTACAATGAGCAGTTCTTC. It encodes CASSPLAGASYNEQFF. V usage is TRBV28 and J usage is TRBJ2-1, with D perhaps TRBD1 or TRBD2 (5 bases each). Germline V lookup: CDR1 MDHEN, CDR2 SYDVKM. The CDR3 runs to 16 residues. Trimming took off 5 bases at V and 0 bases at J, with 14 bases between the two ends.

By sample fraction, this clone is medium-sized. The chain links TRBV30 to TRBJ1-4; D perhaps matches TRBD1 (6 bases). V was clipped by 2 bases and J by 11 bases, with 15 bases between them. The CDR3 sequence is 13 residues long. Germline values: CDR1 GTSNPN, CDR2 SVGIG (reference sequence). As DNA, the CDR3 is TGTGCCTGGAGTCTGGACCGGGGGCGGAAACTGTTTTTT. This encodes CAWSLDRGRKLFF.

By sample fraction, this clone is medium-sized. The chain combines TRBV5-1 with TRBJ2-5; unclear D gene. CDR3 length equals 14 residues. Germline V gene sequence: CDR1 SGHRS, CDR2 YFSETQ. V was pared by 3 bases and J by 1 base, with 10 bases between. In DNA form, the CDR3 reads TGCGCCAGCAGCTCAGCTATAGGCCAAGAGACCCAGTACTTC. Amino acids: CASSSAIGQETQYF. Looking up the rest from reference TRBV5-1 and TRBJ2-5 gives the full variable domain: KAGVTQTPRYLIKTRGQQVTLSCSPISGHRSVSWYQQTPGQGLQFLFEYFSETQRNKGNFPGRFSGRQFSNSRSEMNVSTLELGDSALYLCASSSAIGQETQYFGPGTRLLVL.

The chain employs TRBV6-1 and TRBJ2-7; D not certain. The V end was cut by 4 bases, the J end by 3 bases, with 13 bases between. The CDR3 has 14 residues. Germline V gene lookup returns CDR1 MNHNS and CDR2 SASEGT. The CDR3 DNA sequence: TGTGCCAGCAGTGGCTCCCATTCCCGCTACGAGCAGTACTTC. As protein: CASSGSHSRYEQYF.

This clone was recorded many times. This chain links TRBV7-6 with TRBJ2-2, with D possibly being TRBD2 (7 bases). V lost 3 bases and J lost 4, with 15 bases in between. CDR1 is SGHVS and CDR2 is FNYEAQ in the germline V gene. The CDR3 totals 16 residues. The DNA for the CDR3 is TGTGCCAGCAGCTTGATGGCGGGGGCATCCACCGGGGAGCTGTTTTTT. It is translated as CASSLMAGASTGELFF.

The genes are TRBV3-1 and TRBJ2-7; tentatively, D is TRBD2 (6 bases). The germline gives CDR1 LGHDT, CDR2 YNNKEL (reference sequence). Trimming took off 1 base at V and 3 bases at J, with 16 bases between the two ends. The CDR3 length is 16 residues. The CDR3 region is CASSQGAWGELYEQYF. DNA of the CDR3: TGTGCCAGCAGCCAAGGGGCTTGGGGGGAACTCTACGAGCAGTACTTC.

This clone is labeled medium-sized. The rearrangement links TRBV4-3 to TRBJ2-4; 11 bases are a match to TRBD2. This CDR3 has 16 amino acids. The J segment lost 6 bases and the V segment lost 2 bases, leaving 6 bases of the junction unmatched. CDR1 is LGHNA and CDR2 is YSLEER in the germline V gene. The CDR3 bases are TGCGCCAGCAGCCAAAGTAGCGGGAGGGCGGGAAACATTCAGTACTTC. Amino acids: CASSQSSGRAGNIQYF.

The rearrangement joins TRBV6-1 to TRBJ2-5, with 12 bases matching TRBD2. The DNA end is a closer match to TRBJ2-1, so the J assignment may be wrong. Germline assignment: CDR1 MNHNS and CDR2 SASEGT. The CDR3 runs to 14 residues. Here the CDR3 DNA reads TGTGCCAGCAAGGCTACTAGCGGGGGGAACGAGCAGTTCTTC. This gives the protein CASKATSGGNEQFF.

V usage is TRBV28 and J usage is TRBJ1-1, with 7 bases matching TRBD1. In germline, CDR1 is MDHEN, CDR2 SYDVKM. The CDR3 has 13 amino acids. The junction had 1 base not matched to a gene; V was cut back by 5 bases and J by 1 base. CDR3 sequence reads: CASSPGGNTEAFF. The CDR3 DNA reads TGTGCCAGCAGTCCAGGGGGGAACACTGAAGCTTTCTTT. The full variable domain, its missing parts supplied by reference TRBV28 and TRBJ1-1, is DVKVTQSSRYLVKRTGEKVFLECVQDMDHENMFWYRQDPGLGLRLIYFSYDVKMKEKGDIPEGYSVSREKKERFSLILESASTNQTSMYLCASSPGGNTEAFFGQGTRLTVV.

The CDR3: CASSLLLAGGYNEQFF. CDR3 nucleotides: TGTGCCAGCAGCCTTTTACTAGCGGGAGGCTACAATGAGCAGTTCTTC. The J gene is TRBJ2-1, the V gene TRBV6-2 or TRBV6-3; the match to TRBD2 covers 12 bases. The V gene's germline CDR1 is MNHEY and CDR2 SVGEGT. V gave up 6 bases and J gave up 3 bases; unmatched junction bases: 6. This CDR3 comprises 16 residues.

The V call is TRBV7-2, the J call TRBJ2-6, with D possibly being TRBD2 (6 bases). The germline V gene encodes CDR1 SGHTA and CDR2 FQGNSA. Between the trimmed V and J ends, which lost 0 bases and 0 bases, there was a span of 15 bases. CDR3 size: 19 residues. For the CDR3, the DNA is TGTGCCAGCAGCTTAGCCTTCGGGGCGGGGAGCTCTGGGGCCAACGTCCTGACTTTC. Amino acid sequence: CASSLAFGAGSSGANVLTF.

CDR3 nucleotides: TGCAGTGCTCCGCCGTTTCGAGGGTCGAACGAGCAGTACTTC. This gives the protein CSAPPFRGSNEQYF. The chain combines TRBV20-1 with TRBJ2-7, with a possible D match to TRBD2 (5 bases). Trimming cost V 5 bases and J 5 bases, with 19 bases left between them. Germline loops: CDR1 DFQATT, CDR2 SNEGSKA (reference sequence). CDR3 size: 14 residues.

The chain has TRBV19 and TRBJ1-5, with TRBD1 identical over 7 bases. The V gene's germline CDR1 is LNHDA and CDR2 SQIVND (reference sequence). The CDR3 covers 13 residues. Trimming took 5 bases from V and 7 from J; bases not matched to a gene: 5. The CDR3 bases are TGTGCCAGTAGTCAGGGGGTGGAACAGCCCCAGCATTTT. Amino acid sequence: CASSQGVEQPQHF.

This clone was counted at least ten times. This sequence joins TRBV7-9 and TRBJ2-2, with TRBD2 identical over 7 bases. The CDR3 sequence is 15 residues long. The trim removed 5 bases at V and 1 base at J, leaving 4 bases unmatched. Per the germline V gene, CDR1 is SEHNR and CDR2 is FQNEAQ (reference sequence). For the CDR3, the DNA is TGTGCCAGCAGCATGAGCGGGAAGAACACCGGGGAGCTGTTTTTT. This sequence encodes CASSMSGKNTGELFF.

J is TRBJ2-3 and V is TRBV2, with TRBD2 matching 9 bases. Trimming removed 8 bases from V and 3 bases from J; junction bases left unmatched: 9. This CDR3 has 15 amino acids. Looked up from germline, CDR1 is SNHLY and CDR2 is FYNNEI. The CDR3 is CASLDGGLATDTQYF. As DNA, the CDR3 is TGTGCCAGCCTAGACGGGGGACTAGCAACAGATACGCAGTATTTT.

In its sample, this clone was seen many times. Other DNA sequences in the same sample also yield this CDR3. This chain connects TRBV29-1 to TRBJ1-2; D is uncertain. CDR1 and CDR2 from the germline V gene are SQVTM and ANQGSEA. The CDR3 covers 13 residues. V dropped 6 bases and J dropped 4 bases, with 15 bases sitting between them. The chain's CDR3 is CSVATGTLYGYTF. As DNA, the CDR3 is TGCAGCGTGGCAACGGGAACCCTCTATGGCTACACCTTC.

The sample holds one count of this clone. V and J are TRBV5-1 and TRBJ2-7, with D unresolved. Germline lookup yields CDR1 SGHRS and CDR2 YFSETQ. The CDR3 spans 13 residues. V lost 4 bases to trimming and J lost 5 bases, with 13 bases between them. In DNA form, the CDR3 reads TGCGCCAGCAGCGGACCCCCATATAACGAGCAGTACTTC. Protein product: CASSGPPYNEQYF.

CDR3 residues: CASSRGLAGEVEQFF. Here the CDR3 DNA reads TGTGCCAGCAGTCGCGGACTAGCGGGAGAGGTTGAGCAGTTCTTC. This chain uses TRBV6-1 with TRBJ2-1; TRBD2 matches at 13 bases. V shed 5 bases, J shed 9 bases, and the junction held 7 bases outside the gene matches. Per the germline V gene, CDR1 is MNHNS and CDR2 is SASEGT. The CDR3 sequence is 15 residues long.